This T cell receptor (beta chain) comes out of a study of cytomegalovirus exposure and HLA in healthy donors. Background on the study: There were some 120 million unique TCR beta sequences, drawn from around 180 million T cells, in an earlier analysis. Whole-study results and caveats: Donors belonging to an Asian-associated ancestry cluster reportedly showed fewer N-insertions in productive TCRs than the approximately 640-donor mean, according to what a later analysis found. The study designated about 180 TCR beta chains cytomegalovirus-associated.

Use of 60 Vbeta and 13 Jbeta primers characterized the PCR. Repertoires were generated with immunoSEQ multiplex PCR, while TCRdb's copy carries only in-frame clones and drops some. This sample has around 110,000 clones, with under 85% found just once. CDR3 length: 13 residues. Germline CDR1 is GTSNPN and CDR2 is SVGIG (reference sequence). Unmatched junction bases numbered 2, after V lost 2 bases and J lost 2 bases. With regard to this clone: The antigen remains undetermined.

The V gene is TRBV30, the J gene TRBJ2-7; TRBD2 agrees at 8 bases. This clonotype was obtained from a woman under 30 in good health and CMV-seronegative. What was sequenced was PBMCs. CDR3 bases: TGTGCCTGGAGTATCGGGGGGGCCTACGAGCAGTACTTC. This gives the protein CAWSIGGAYEQYF.